These 10 T cell receptor beta chains were all obtained from the same sample, sequenced in a study of cytotoxic CD8 clonotypes in ibrutinib-treated CLL. Some clones are missing from TCRdb's copy, which holds only in-frame ones; the method was immunoSEQ multiplex PCR. Of under 300,000 clones listed, about three quarters are singletons. Sequencing was performed on PBMCs, taken after 24 months of ibrutinib treatment. Source of these receptors: a human donor with chronic lymphocytic leukemia.

V is TRBV2 and J is TRBJ1-3, with D tentatively TRBD1 (5 bases). Germline V lookup: CDR1 SNHLY, CDR2 FYNNEI. V was cut by 4 bases and J by 0 bases, with 7 bases left in between. The length of the CDR3 is 14 residues. CDR3 region: CASSVDSSGNTIYF. The CDR3 region has the DNA TGTGCCAGCAGTGTCGACAGCTCTGGAAACACCATATATTTT.

This chain connects TRBV9 to TRBJ2-5; D is perhaps TRBD1 or TRBD2 (7 bases each). V was trimmed by 0 bases and J by 1 base, leaving 13 bases between them. Germline assignment: CDR1 SGDLS and CDR2 YYNGEE. The CDR3 extends over 16 amino acids. CDR3 DNA sequence: TGTGCCAGCAGCGTAGTATCAGGGGGGGCCCAAGAGACCCAGTACTTC. This sequence encodes CASSVVSGGAQETQYF.

The chain has TRBV29-1 and TRBJ2-1; TRBD2 might be the D (6 bases). Germline CDR1 and CDR2: SQVTM and ANQGSEA. The CDR3 contains 10 residues. Trimming pared 6 bases from V and 8 bases from J, leaving 8 bases between. The CDR3 protein is CSVGGDEQFF. CDR3 sequence (DNA): TGCAGCGTCGGAGGGGATGAGCAGTTCTTC.

The chain couples TRBV11-2 to TRBJ1-4; D remains ambiguous. Trimming stripped 8 bases from V and 4 bases from J, with 11 bases between. CDR1 is SGHAT, CDR2 FQNNGV, per germline. The CDR3 runs to 13 residues. CDR3 nucleotide sequence: TGTGCCAGCGGATCGAAGATTAATGAAAAACTGTTTTTT. Protein: CASGSKINEKLFF. The full variable domain, with the rest looked up from reference TRBV11-2 and TRBJ1-4, is EAGVAQSPRYKIIEKRQSVAFWCNPISGHATLYWYQQILGQGPKLLIQFQNNGVVDDSQLPKDRFSAERLKGVDSTLKIQPAKLEDSAVYLCASGSKINEKLFFGSGTQLSVL.

This clone was observed a few times. The rearrangement joins TRBV11-2 to TRBJ2-5; possibly TRBD1 for D (6 bases). The CDR3 extends over 13 amino acids. Germline lookup yields CDR1 SGHAT and CDR2 FQNNGV. The germline V and J ends were trimmed by 2 bases and 7 bases, with 11 bases remaining between them. In DNA form, the CDR3 reads TGTGCCAGCAGCTTATCCGAAGGGGGGACCCAGTACTTC. This sequence encodes CASSLSEGGTQYF.

The chain combines TRBV5-1 with TRBJ2-7, with D hard to call. V was clipped by 7 bases and J by 4 bases, with 9 bases between them. The CDR3 runs to 11 residues. CDR1 is SGHRS, CDR2 YFSETQ, per germline. The CDR3 sequence: CASAGRYEQYF. CDR3 bases: TGCGCCAGCGCCGGGCGGTACGAGCAGTACTTC.

The V gene is TRBV4-3, the J gene TRBJ2-3; D may be TRBD2 (6 bases). The V gene's germline CDR1 is LGHNA and CDR2 YSLEER. The CDR3 runs 16 residues. V shed 4 bases and J shed 0 bases, with 14 bases lying between them. CDR3 residues: CASSPELATSTDTQYF. The CDR3 region has the DNA TGCGCCAGCAGCCCGGAGCTAGCGACTAGCACAGATACGCAGTATTTT.

The chain recombines TRBV7-9 with TRBJ2-3, with 8 bases aligning to TRBD2. There are 16 residues in the CDR3. Germline V gene sequence: CDR1 SEHNR, CDR2 FQNEAQ (reference sequence). J lost 0 bases, V lost 5 bases, and 7 bases had no gene match. This CDR3 reads CASSAISGKSTDTQYF. The CDR3 DNA sequence: TGTGCCAGCAGCGCTATTAGCGGGAAGAGCACAGATACGCAGTATTTT.

The rearrangement uses TRBV7-9 and TRBJ2-7, with D possibly TRBD2 on 6 matching bases. The CDR3 runs to 13 residues. Germline assignment: CDR1 SEHNR and CDR2 FQNEAQ (reference sequence). Trimming left V 5 bases short and J 7 bases short, with 15 bases between. CDR3 nucleotides: TGTGCCAGCAGCCCGCCGGGGGAGGATGAGCAGTACTTC. Its protein product is CASSPPGEDEQYF.

This clone occurred once. This chain joins TRBV6-6 and TRBJ2-1; D might be TRBD1 (6 bases). The germline CDR1 and CDR2 sequences are MNHNY and SVGAGI (reference sequence). V shed 0 bases and J shed 0 bases, with 9 bases lying between them. There are 16 residues in the CDR3. The DNA for the CDR3 is TGTGCCAGCAGTTACTCCGACAGGTACTCCTACAATGAGCAGTTCTTC. This codes for CASSYSDRYSYNEQFF.